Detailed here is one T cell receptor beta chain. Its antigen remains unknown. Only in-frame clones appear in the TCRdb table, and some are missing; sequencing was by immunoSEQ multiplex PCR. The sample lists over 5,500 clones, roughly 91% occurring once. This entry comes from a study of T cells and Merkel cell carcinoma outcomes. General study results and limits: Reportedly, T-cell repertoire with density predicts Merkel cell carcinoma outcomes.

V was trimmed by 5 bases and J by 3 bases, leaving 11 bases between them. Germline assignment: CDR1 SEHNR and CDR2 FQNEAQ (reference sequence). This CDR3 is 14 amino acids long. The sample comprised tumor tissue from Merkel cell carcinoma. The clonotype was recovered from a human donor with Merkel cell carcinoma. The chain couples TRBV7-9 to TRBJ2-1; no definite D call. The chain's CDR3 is CASSPVAVYNEQFF. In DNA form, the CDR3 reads TGTGCCAGCAGCCCAGTAGCAGTCTACAATGAGCAGTTCTTC.